Following are 22 T cell receptor beta chains from one sample sequenced in a study of blood T cells in healthy people across ages. PCR was performed a second time for roughly 6 to 12 cycles using a sample-barcoded 5' primer and a J-beta primer mix. TCRdb re-analysed the 5' RACE reads in MiXCR, keeping a single row per CDR3 protein. Among roughly 680,000 distinct CDR3 sequences, 52% were seen once, and the ten largest hold roughly 12%. The sample was blood. The receptor source for this set is an elderly woman in good health.

Note on this clonotype: A clone one base away is much larger, so this may be a read error. The chain uses TRBV7-9 and TRBJ1-2, with TRBD1 matching 7 bases. With 4 bases clipped from V and 4 bases from J, the junction kept 9 bases outside the gene matches. Germline CDR1 and CDR2: SEHNR and FQNEAQ (reference sequence). CDR3 length equals 15 residues. The DNA for the CDR3 is TGTGCCAGCAGCTCTCCCGGGACAGCCTCCTATGGCTACACCTTC. Protein product: CASSSPGTASYGYTF.

The chain links TRBV12-3 or TRBV12-4 to TRBJ2-1; 7 bases align to TRBD2. The CDR3 extends over 15 amino acids. V dropped 8 bases and J dropped 8; count of bases not matched to a gene: 15. CDR3 bases: TGTGCCAGCGGATTCCCGGGGGGAGGAGGGGATGAGCAGTTCTTC. Protein sequence: CASGFPGGGGDEQFF.

To note about this clonotype: A much larger clonotype is one base distant, so this may be a read error. The CDR3 sequence is CACSQGGAIKNTQYF. DNA for the CDR3: TGTGCCTGCAGCCAAGGGGGAGCTATCAAGAATACGCAGTATTTT. V is TRBV3-1 and J is TRBJ2-3, with D perhaps TRBD1 (6 bases). This CDR3 has 15 amino acids. CDR1 LGHDT and CDR2 YNNKEL come from the germline V gene (reference sequence).

This clonotype appeared many times. V is TRBV25-1 and J is TRBJ2-4; tentatively, D is TRBD1 (6 bases). Germline lookup yields CDR1 MGHDK and CDR2 SYGVNS. CDR3 length: 18 residues. Trimming pared 2 bases from V and 0 bases from J, leaving 17 bases between. CDR3 in DNA: TGTGCCAGCAGTGAACCATTCAAGGCAGGGGCAGCCAAAAACATTCAGTACTTC. Translated: CASSEPFKAGAAKNIQYF.

At least ten counts were recorded for this clonotype. The gene calls are TRBV7-2 and TRBJ2-3; D not certain. V was pared by 5 bases and J by 2 bases, with 8 bases between. The germline V gene encodes CDR1 SGHTA and CDR2 FQGNSA. CDR3 size: 13 residues. CDR3 DNA sequence: TGTGCCAGCAGCGGGAAGTTCACAGATACGCAGTATTTT. As protein: CASSGKFTDTQYF.

This clonotype appeared once. This chain connects TRBV2 to TRBJ2-1; D possibly corresponds to TRBD2 (6 bases). With 6 bases removed from V and 3 bases from J, the gap between germline ends came to 21 bases. Germline lookup yields CDR1 SNHLY and CDR2 FYNNEI. The CDR3 totals 17 residues. CDR3: CASRFEGPGLSYNEQFF. CDR3 bases: TGTGCCAGCAGGTTCGAAGGTCCGGGACTCAGCTACAATGAGCAGTTCTTC.

With regard to this clonotype: A much larger clone is a single base away; this may be a read error. The chain employs TRBV12-3 or TRBV12-4 and TRBJ2-1; D remains unclear. The CDR3 runs 14 residues. CDR3 bases: TGTGCCGGCAGTTTAATAGCTGGCGTCAATGAGCAGTTCTTC. It specifies CAGSLIAGVNEQFF.

There are a few counts of this clonotype. The chain recombines TRBV24-1 with TRBJ2-5, with D possibly being TRBD1 (6 bases). Per germline, CDR1 KGHDR and CDR2 SFDVKD. The CDR3 is 15 amino acids. V was shortened by 0 bases and J by 4 bases, with 11 bases between the two germline ends. In nucleotides, the CDR3 is TGTGCCACCAGTGATTTGTGGCAGGGGTCAGAGACCCAGTACTTC. Its translation is CATSDLWQGSETQYF.

About this clonotype itself: This may arise from a read error, as a much more abundant clone is one base away. The chain uses TRBV12-3 or TRBV12-4 and TRBJ2-1; D uncertain. With the DNA end fitting TRBJ2-7 better, the J assignment may be wrong. This CDR3 contains 13 residues. The CDR3 sequence: CASSLSVYNEQYF. Written as DNA, the CDR3 is TGTGCCAGCAGTTTATCAGTTTACAATGAGCAGTACTTC.

The chain uses TRBV7-2 and TRBJ1-2; D is unclear. The V gene lost 2 bases and the J gene lost 1 base, with 11 bases spanning the gap. The CDR3 covers 15 residues. The germline CDR1 and CDR2 sequences are SGHTA and FQGNSA. CDR3 loop: CASSLMAESNYGYTF. Written as DNA, the CDR3 is TGTGCCAGCAGCTTAATGGCAGAAAGTAACTATGGCTACACCTTC.

The CDR3 DNA follows: TGTGCCAGCAGCTTGCTTATGCACGAGCAGTTCTTC. Amino acid sequence: CASSLLMHEQFF. The chain links TRBV7-9 to TRBJ2-1; D uncertain. Trimming removed 3 bases at V and 10 bases at J, with 10 bases between. CDR1 SEHNR and CDR2 FQNEAQ come from the germline V gene (reference sequence). The CDR3 consists of 12 residues.

This clonotype was seen once. The chain combines TRBV4-2 with TRBJ2-4; D is possibly TRBD1 (5 bases). The J call may not be correct, given that the DNA end is closer to TRBJ2-7. The CDR3 contains 15 residues. CDR1 and CDR2 from the germline V gene are LGHNA and YNFKEQ. The DNA of the CDR3 is TGTGCCAGCAGCGCAACAAGGACATCTCCCTACGAGCAGTACTTC. Residues: CASSATRTSPYEQYF.

This clonotype was picked up a small number of times. The CDR3 reads CASPAGGYTDTQYF. CDR3 nucleotide sequence: TGTGCCAGCCCAGCAGGGGGGTACACAGATACGCAGTATTTT. The chain recombines TRBV2 with TRBJ2-3; tentatively, D is TRBD1 (7 bases). V was pared by 8 bases and J by 2 bases, with 14 bases between. CDR1 SNHLY and CDR2 FYNNEI come from the germline V gene. CDR3 size: 14 residues.

This chain connects TRBV29-1 to TRBJ2-7; 7 nucleotides line up with TRBD1. The CDR3 is made up of 12 amino acids. Germline V CDR1 and CDR2: SQVTM, ANQGSEA. Trimming at V came to 4 bases and at J to 2 bases, leaving 2 bases not matched to a gene. The DNA for the CDR3 is TGCAGCGTTGGGCAGGGGGCCTACGAGCAGTACTTC. Translating gives CSVGQGAYEQYF.

The chain recombines TRBV29-1 with TRBJ1-2; 10 nucleotides match TRBD1. The CDR3 consists of 13 residues. Trimming removed 6 bases from V and 5 bases from J; junction bases left unmatched: 6. CDR1 is SQVTM, CDR2 ANQGSEA, per germline. The CDR3 DNA reads TGCAGCGTCCCGGGACAGGGGATATATGGCTACACCTTC. Translated, it gives CSVPGQGIYGYTF.

This clonotype was seen a single time. V gene TRBV24-1 combines with J gene TRBJ2-3; maybe TRBD2 (6 bases). This CDR3 spans 13 amino acids. Germline V lookup: CDR1 KGHDR, CDR2 SFDVKD. Trimming shortened V by 4 bases and J by 9 bases, and 13 bases separated the two germline ends. CDR3 bases: TGTGCCACCAGTGAAGAGAGCGGGCCGACGCAGTATTTT. Translation gives CATSEESGPTQYF.

This clonotype was seen a few times. This may come from a read error, since a much larger clone is one base off. The chain is built from TRBV10-3 and TRBJ2-5; D ambiguous. CDR1 ENHRY and CDR2 SYGVKD come from the germline V gene. Trimming stripped 3 bases from V and 11 bases from J, with 10 bases between. The length of the CDR3 is 11 residues. DNA for the CDR3: TGTGCCATCAGTGAAATCGATGAGCAGTACTTC. Translating gives CAISEIDEQYF.

V is TRBV10-3 and J is TRBJ2-3; D gene uncertain. CDR1 is ENHRY, CDR2 SYGVKD, per germline. The CDR3 sequence is 14 residues long. Trimming took 0 bases from V and 3 from J, leaving 7 bases between them. Here the CDR3 reads CAISESAITDTQYF. The DNA for the CDR3 is TGTGCCATCAGTGAGTCGGCTATTACAGATACGCAGTATTTT.

This clonotype has just a few counts. The chain recombines TRBV9 with TRBJ2-7, with a tentative D call TRBD2 (6 bases). This CDR3 contains 16 residues. In germline, CDR1 is SGDLS, CDR2 YYNGEE. The V and J ends lost 1 base and 7 bases respectively, with 21 bases between them. The CDR3 DNA sequence: TGTGCCAGCAGCGTACGGCTAGCGCCGTCTTACAATGAGCAGTACTTC. Translation: CASSVRLAPSYNEQYF.

The genes are TRBV6-5 and TRBJ2-5; the D gene is possibly TRBD1 (5 bases). The J call is in doubt because the DNA end fits TRBJ2-1 better. The CDR3 is 13 amino acids. CDR1 and CDR2 (germline): MNHEY, SVGAGI. The CDR3 DNA reads TGTGCCACCCAGGGCGTGCCCCAAGAGACCCAGTTCTTC. Protein product: CATQGVPQETQFF.

This clonotype was observed a handful of times. The chain has TRBV20-1 and TRBJ1-1; D ambiguous. The V and J ends lost 6 bases and 7 bases respectively, with 21 bases between them. The CDR3 contains 14 residues. The germline CDR1 and CDR2 sequences are DFQATT and SNEGSKA (reference sequence). CDR3 protein: CSAILHAGRDEAFF. As DNA, the CDR3 is TGCAGTGCCATCCTCCACGCCGGTCGGGATGAAGCTTTCTTT.

This clonotype has more than one count but fewer than ten. The chain joins TRBV5-1 to TRBJ2-1, with no clear D. V lost 0 bases to trimming and J lost 8 bases, with 9 bases between them. Germline assignment: CDR1 SGHRS and CDR2 YFSETQ. This CDR3 region has 13 residues. For the CDR3, the DNA is TGCGCCAGCAGCTTGGCCACAGTCTATGAGCAGTTCTTC. Translation gives CASSLATVYEQFF.